These T cell receptor beta chains were read from a single sample in a study of type 1 regulatory T cells. TCRdb recomputed calls from the reads with MiXCR, one row per CDR3 protein. The table has 60,000 to 70,000 distinct CDR3 sequences, 55% to 80% seen once; the top ten hold 7.6%. No antigen has been assigned to these receptors. Material: cultured T cells, either the whole culture or a sorted T cell fraction (not recorded which). These TCRs come from a human donor in good health. The conserved cysteine and the conserved F or W are not part of the CDR3 here. The order of the fields is clone size, CDR3 length, J gene, V gene, CDR3 protein. Not every row has a clone size; where given, it reads once, few, many or a size class.

clone_size: once
cdr3_length: 13
j_call: TRBJ1-1
v_call: TRBV28
cdr3_aa: ASTEGGGLGTEAF

clone_size: few
cdr3_length: 9
j_call: TRBJ2-7
v_call: TRBV28
cdr3_aa: ASSSHYEQY

clone_size: few
cdr3_length: 13
j_call: TRBJ2-1
v_call: TRBV20-1
cdr3_aa: SARGQRGRQDQQF

clone_size: once
cdr3_length: 15
j_call: TRBJ2-3
v_call: TRBV4-2
cdr3_aa: ASSQLDSGLSTDTQY

clone_size: NA
cdr3_length: 12
j_call: TRBJ2-5
v_call: TRBV7-2
cdr3_aa: ASSGPGRAETQY

clone_size: few
cdr3_length: 13
j_call: TRBJ2-2
v_call: TRBV11-2
cdr3_aa: ASSLDAGGTGELF

clone_size: NA
cdr3_length: 11
j_call: TRBJ2-7
v_call: TRBV7-9
cdr3_aa: ASSLAGRGEQY

clone_size: NA
cdr3_length: 12
j_call: TRBJ2-2
v_call: TRBV20-1
cdr3_aa: SASPSGSTGELF

clone_size: few
cdr3_length: 14
j_call: TRBJ2-2
v_call: TRBV5-1
cdr3_aa: ASSLSLAGNTGELF

clone_size: NA
cdr3_length: 11
j_call: TRBJ2-3
v_call: TRBV29-1
cdr3_aa: STRLAGADTQY

clone_size: once
cdr3_length: 10
j_call: TRBJ1-1
v_call: TRBV20-1
cdr3_aa: SARDSGTEAF

clone_size: NA
cdr3_length: 11
j_call: TRBJ2-5
v_call: TRBV10-3
cdr3_aa: AISEFPQETQY

clone_size: NA
cdr3_length: 13
j_call: TRBJ2-2
v_call: TRBV5-1
cdr3_aa: ASSLVAGTAGELF

clone_size: NA
cdr3_length: 12
j_call: TRBJ2-5
v_call: TRBV5-4
cdr3_aa: ASSSRTSGQTQY

clone_size: NA
cdr3_length: 14
j_call: TRBJ2-3
v_call: TRBV7-9
cdr3_aa: ASSVEGGGRTDTQY

clone_size: NA
cdr3_length: 13
j_call: TRBJ2-1
v_call: TRBV20-1
cdr3_aa: SARDSGGSIDEQF